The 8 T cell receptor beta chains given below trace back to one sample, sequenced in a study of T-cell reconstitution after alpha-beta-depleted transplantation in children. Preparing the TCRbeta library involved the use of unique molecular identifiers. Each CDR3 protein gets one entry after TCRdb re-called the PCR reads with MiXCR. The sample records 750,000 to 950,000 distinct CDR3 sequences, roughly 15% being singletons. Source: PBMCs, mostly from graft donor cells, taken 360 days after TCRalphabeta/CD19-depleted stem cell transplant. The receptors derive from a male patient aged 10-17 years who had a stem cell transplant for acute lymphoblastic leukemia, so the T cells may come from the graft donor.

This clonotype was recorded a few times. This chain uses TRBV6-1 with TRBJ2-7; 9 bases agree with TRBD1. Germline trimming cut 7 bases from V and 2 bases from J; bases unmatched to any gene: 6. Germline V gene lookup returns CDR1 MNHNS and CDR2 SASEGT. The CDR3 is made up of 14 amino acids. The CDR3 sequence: CASTETGGAYEQYF. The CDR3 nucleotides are TGTGCCAGCACGGAGACAGGGGGGGCCTACGAGCAGTACTTC.

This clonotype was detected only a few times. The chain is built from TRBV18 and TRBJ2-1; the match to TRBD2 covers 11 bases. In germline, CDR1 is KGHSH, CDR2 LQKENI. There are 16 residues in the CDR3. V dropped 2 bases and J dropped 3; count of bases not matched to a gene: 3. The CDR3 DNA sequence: TGTGCCAGCTCACCAATAGCGGGAGGGGTCTACAATGAGCAGTTCTTC. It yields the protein CASSPIAGGVYNEQFF.

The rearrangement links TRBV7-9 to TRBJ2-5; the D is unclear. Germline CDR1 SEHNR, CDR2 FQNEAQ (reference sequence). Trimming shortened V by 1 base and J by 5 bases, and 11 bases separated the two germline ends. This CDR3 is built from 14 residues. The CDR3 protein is CASSLVVLAETQYF. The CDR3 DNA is TGTGCCAGCAGCTTAGTGGTGCTTGCGGAGACCCAGTACTTC. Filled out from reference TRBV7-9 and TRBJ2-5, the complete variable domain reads DTGVSQNPRHKITKRGQNVTFRCDPISEHNRLYWYRQTLGQGPEFLTYFQNEAQLEKSRLLSDRFSAERPKGSFSTLEIQRTEQGDSAMYLCASSLVVLAETQYFGPGTRLLVL.

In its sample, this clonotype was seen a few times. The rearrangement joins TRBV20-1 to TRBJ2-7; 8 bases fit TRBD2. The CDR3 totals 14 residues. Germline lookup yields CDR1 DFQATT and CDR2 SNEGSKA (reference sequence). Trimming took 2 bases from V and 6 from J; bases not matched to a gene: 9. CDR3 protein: CSARFRTSSSEQYF. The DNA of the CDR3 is TGCAGTGCTAGATTCAGGACTAGCTCTTCCGAGCAGTACTTC.

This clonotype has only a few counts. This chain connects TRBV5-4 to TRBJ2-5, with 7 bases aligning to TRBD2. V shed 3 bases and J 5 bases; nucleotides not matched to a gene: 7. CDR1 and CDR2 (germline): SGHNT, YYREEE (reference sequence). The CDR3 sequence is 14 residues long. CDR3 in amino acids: CASSSQLARETQYF. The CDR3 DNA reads TGTGCCAGCAGCTCCCAACTAGCGCGGGAGACCCAGTACTTC.

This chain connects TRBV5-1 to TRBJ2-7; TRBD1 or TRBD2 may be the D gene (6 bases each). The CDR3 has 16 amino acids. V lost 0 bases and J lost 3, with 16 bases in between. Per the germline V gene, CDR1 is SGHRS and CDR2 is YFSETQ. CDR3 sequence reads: CASSLEGGPYRYEQYF. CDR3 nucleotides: TGCGCCAGCAGCTTGGAGGGGGGCCCCTACCGCTACGAGCAGTACTTC.

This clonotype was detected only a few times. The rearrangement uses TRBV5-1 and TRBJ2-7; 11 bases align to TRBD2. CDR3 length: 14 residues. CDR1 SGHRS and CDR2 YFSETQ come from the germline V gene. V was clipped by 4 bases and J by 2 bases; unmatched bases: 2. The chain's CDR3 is CASSMTSGTYEQYF. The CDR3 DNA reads TGCGCCAGCAGCATGACTAGCGGGACCTACGAGCAGTACTTC.

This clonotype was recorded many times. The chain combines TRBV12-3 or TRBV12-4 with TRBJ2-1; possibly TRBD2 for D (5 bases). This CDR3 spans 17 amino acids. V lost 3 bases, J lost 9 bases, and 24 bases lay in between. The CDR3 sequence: CASSLVRLLVGDGEQFF. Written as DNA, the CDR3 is TGTGCCAGCAGTTTGGTAAGGCTACTAGTCGGCGACGGTGAGCAGTTCTTC.